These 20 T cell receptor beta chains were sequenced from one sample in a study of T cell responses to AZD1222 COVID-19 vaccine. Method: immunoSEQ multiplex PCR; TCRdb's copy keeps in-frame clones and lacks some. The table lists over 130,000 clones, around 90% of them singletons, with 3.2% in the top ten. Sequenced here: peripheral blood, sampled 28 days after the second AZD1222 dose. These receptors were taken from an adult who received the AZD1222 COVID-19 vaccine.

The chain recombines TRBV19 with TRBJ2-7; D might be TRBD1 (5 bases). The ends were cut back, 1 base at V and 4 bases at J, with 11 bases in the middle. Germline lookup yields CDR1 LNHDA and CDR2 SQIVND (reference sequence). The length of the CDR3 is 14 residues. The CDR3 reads CASSIVGATYEQYF. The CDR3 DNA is TGTGCCAGTAGTATAGTTGGGGCCACATACGAGCAGTACTTC.

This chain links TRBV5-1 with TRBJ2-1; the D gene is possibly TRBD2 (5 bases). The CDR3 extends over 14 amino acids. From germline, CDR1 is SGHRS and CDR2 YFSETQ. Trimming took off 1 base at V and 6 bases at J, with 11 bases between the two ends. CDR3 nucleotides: TGCGCCAGCAGCTTGTGGGGTGAGGGCAATGAGCAGTTCTTC. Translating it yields CASSLWGEGNEQFF.

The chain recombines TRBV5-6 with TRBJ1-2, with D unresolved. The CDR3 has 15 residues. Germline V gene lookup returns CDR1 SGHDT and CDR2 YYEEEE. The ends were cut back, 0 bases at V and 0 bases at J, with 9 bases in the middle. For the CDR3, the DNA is TGTGCCAGCAGCTTGGACGCCGCCACTAACTATGGCTACACCTTC. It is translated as CASSLDAATNYGYTF. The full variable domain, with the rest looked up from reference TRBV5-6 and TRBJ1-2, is DAGVTQSPTHLIKTRGQQVTLRCSPKSGHDTVSWYQQALGQGPQFIFQYYEEEERQRGNFPDRFSGHQFPNYSSELNVNALLLGDSALYLCASSLDAATNYGYTFGSGTRLTVV.

The CDR3 DNA sequence: TGTGCCAGCAGTCCCGTTGCCTCGGGACACAATGAGCAGTTCTTC. The encoded protein is CASSPVASGHNEQFF. The chain carries TRBV27 and TRBJ2-1; either TRBD1 or TRBD2 may supply D (5 bases each). This CDR3 comprises 15 residues. Germline assignment: CDR1 MNHEY and CDR2 SMNVEV (reference sequence). Trimming removed 5 bases from V and 5 bases from J, with 16 bases in between.

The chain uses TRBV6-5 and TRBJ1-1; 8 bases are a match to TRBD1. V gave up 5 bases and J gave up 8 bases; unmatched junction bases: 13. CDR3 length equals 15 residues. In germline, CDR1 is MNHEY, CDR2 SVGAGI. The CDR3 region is CASSRKTTGGREAFF. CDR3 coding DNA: TGTGCCAGCAGTAGAAAGACCACAGGGGGTCGGGAAGCTTTCTTT.

The CDR3 nucleotides read TGTGCCAGCTCACGGGACAACTCCTACGAGCAGTACTTC. Translation: CASSRDNSYEQYF. The chain combines TRBV18 with TRBJ2-7; D possibly corresponds to TRBD1 (6 bases). The CDR3 consists of 13 residues. The V end was cut by 4 bases, the J end by 0 bases, with 7 bases between. The germline V gene encodes CDR1 KGHSH and CDR2 LQKENI. Looking up the rest from reference TRBV18 and TRBJ2-7 gives the full variable domain: NAGVMQNPRHLVRRRGQEARLRCSPMKGHSHVYWYRQLPEEGLKFMVYLQKENIIDESGMPKERFSAEFPKEGPSILRIQQVVRGDSAAYFCASSRDNSYEQYFGPGTRLTVT.

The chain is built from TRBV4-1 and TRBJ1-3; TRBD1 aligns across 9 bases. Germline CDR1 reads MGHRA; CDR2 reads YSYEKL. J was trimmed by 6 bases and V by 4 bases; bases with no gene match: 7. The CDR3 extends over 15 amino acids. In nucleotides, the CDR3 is TGCGCCAGCAGCCCCCCCGGGACAGGGAAAAACACCATATATTTT. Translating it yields CASSPPGTGKNTIYF.

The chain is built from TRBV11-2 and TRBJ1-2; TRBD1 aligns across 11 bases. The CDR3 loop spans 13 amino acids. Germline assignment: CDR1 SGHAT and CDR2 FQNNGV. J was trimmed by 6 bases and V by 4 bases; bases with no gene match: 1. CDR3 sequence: CASSWTGGNGYTF. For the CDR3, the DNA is TGTGCCAGCAGCTGGACAGGGGGCAATGGCTACACCTTC.

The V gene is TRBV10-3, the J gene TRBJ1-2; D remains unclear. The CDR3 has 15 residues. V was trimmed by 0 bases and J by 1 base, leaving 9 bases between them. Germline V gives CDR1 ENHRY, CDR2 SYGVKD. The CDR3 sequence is CAISESVGVNYGYTF. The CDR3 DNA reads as TGTGCCATCAGTGAGTCGGTCGGCGTTAACTATGGCTACACCTTC.

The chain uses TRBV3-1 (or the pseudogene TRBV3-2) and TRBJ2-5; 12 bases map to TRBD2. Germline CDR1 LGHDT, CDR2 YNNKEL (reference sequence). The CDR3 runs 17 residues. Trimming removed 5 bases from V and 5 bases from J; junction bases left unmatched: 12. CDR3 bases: TGTGCCAGCAGCTCCGGACTAGCGGGGTGGGCGGGGGAGACCCAGTACTTC. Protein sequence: CASSSGLAGWAGETQYF.

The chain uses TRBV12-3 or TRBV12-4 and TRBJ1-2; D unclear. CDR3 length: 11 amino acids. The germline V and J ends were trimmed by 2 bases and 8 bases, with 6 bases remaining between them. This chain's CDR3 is CASSLRAGYTF. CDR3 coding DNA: TGTGCCAGCAGTTTAAGGGCGGGCTACACCTTC.

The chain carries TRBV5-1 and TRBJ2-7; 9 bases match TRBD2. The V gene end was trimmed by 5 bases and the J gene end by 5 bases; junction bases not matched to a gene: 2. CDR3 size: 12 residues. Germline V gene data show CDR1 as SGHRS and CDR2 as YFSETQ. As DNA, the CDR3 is TGCGCCAGCAGGTTAGCGGGAGACGAGCAGTACTTC. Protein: CASRLAGDEQYF.

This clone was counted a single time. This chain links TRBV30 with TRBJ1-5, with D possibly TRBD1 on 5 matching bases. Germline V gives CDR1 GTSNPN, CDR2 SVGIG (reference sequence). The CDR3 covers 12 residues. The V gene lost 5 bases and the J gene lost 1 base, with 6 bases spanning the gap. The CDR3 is CAWGGSNQPQHF. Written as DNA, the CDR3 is TGTGCCTGGGGGGGGAGCAATCAGCCCCAGCATTTT.

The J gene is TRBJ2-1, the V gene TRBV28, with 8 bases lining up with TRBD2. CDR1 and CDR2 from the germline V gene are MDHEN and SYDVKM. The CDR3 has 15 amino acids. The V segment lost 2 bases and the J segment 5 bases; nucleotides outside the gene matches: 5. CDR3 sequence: CASSLGREANNEQFF. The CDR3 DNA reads TGTGCCAGCAGTTTAGGGCGGGAGGCGAACAATGAGCAGTTCTTC.

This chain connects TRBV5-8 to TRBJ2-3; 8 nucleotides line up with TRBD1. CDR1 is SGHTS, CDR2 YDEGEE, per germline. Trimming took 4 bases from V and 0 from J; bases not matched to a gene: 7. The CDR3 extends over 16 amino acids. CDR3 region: CASSRRTGKSTDTQYF. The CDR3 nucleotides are TGTGCCAGCAGCAGGCGGACAGGGAAGAGCACAGATACGCAGTATTTT.

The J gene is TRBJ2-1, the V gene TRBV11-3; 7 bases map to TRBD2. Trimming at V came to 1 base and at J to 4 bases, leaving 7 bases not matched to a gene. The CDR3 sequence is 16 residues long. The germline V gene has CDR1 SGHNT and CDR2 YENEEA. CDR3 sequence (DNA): TGTGCCAGCAGCTTAGGATTAGCGGGCGGGTACAATGAGCAGTTCTTC. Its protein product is CASSLGLAGGYNEQFF.

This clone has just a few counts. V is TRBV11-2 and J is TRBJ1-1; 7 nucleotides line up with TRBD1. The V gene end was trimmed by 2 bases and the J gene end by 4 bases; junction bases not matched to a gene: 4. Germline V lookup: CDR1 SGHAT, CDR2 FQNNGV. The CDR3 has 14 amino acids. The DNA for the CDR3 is TGTGCCAGCAGCTTAAGGGACAGCGGCACTGAAGCTTTCTTT. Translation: CASSLRDSGTEAFF.

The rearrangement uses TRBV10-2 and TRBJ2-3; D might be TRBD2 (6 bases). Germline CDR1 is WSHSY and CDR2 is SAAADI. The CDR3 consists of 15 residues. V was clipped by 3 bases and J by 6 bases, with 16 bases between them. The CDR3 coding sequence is TGCGCCAGCAGTGATCCCGGGAGCGCCGGGGATACGCAGTATTTT. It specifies CASSDPGSAGDTQYF.

DNA of the CDR3: TGTGCCAGCAGCTTAGGTGACGCCGAAAAACTGTTTTTT. Translated, it gives CASSLGDAEKLFF. The chain has TRBV11-2 and TRBJ1-4, with D unresolved. This CDR3 is 13 amino acids long. Trimming took off 1 base at V and 8 bases at J, with 8 bases between the two ends. The germline gives CDR1 SGHAT, CDR2 FQNNGV.

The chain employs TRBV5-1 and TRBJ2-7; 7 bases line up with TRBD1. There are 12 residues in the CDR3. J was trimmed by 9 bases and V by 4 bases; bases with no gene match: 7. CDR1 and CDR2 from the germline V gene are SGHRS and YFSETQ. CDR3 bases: TGCGCCAGCAGCCCCAGGGGGATAGGGCAGTACTTC. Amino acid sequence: CASSPRGIGQYF.